The clone carrying this TCR beta chain occurred a few times. The record originates from a study of cytotoxic CD8 clonotypes in ibrutinib-treated CLL. About the study: Treatment had run for a median roughly 12 months, range 6 to 36, when response samples were taken.

Clones were read by immunoSEQ multiplex PCR, and TCRdb kept only the in-frame ones, dropping some. The data hold 150,000 to 200,000 clones, with about 84% observed a single time. Looked up from germline, CDR1 is SGHNT and CDR2 is YYREEE (reference sequence). V was trimmed by 3 bases and J by 7 bases, leaving 13 bases between them. The CDR3 has 14 residues. This sequence joins TRBV5-4 and TRBJ2-2; a weak D match, TRBD2 (5 bases). Source: PBMCs, taken after 24 months of ibrutinib treatment. The receptor was derived from a human donor with chronic lymphocytic leukemia. The CDR3 DNA is TGTGCCAGCAGCTCCGGGCCGGGGAGCGGGGAGCTGTTTTTT. Translation gives CASSSGPGSGELFF.